The 27 T cell receptor beta chains in this list originate from one sample, sequenced in a study of T cells expressing NK-cell markers. No DNA is given; TCRdb re-called the 5' RACE reads and lists each CDR3 protein once. The specimen's table records under 500,000 distinct CDR3 sequences. The sample taken for sequencing was blood T cells: a sorted CD56 or NKG2C T cell subset, CD4+ or CD8+ T cells, or bulk PBMC T cells (not recorded which). These receptors all stem from a woman between 18 and 75 years old in good health.

The V gene is TRBV7-2, the J gene TRBJ2-7; TCRdb's assignment of TRBD1 cannot be checked, as there is no DNA. From germline, CDR1 is SGHTA and CDR2 FQGNSA. The CDR3 extends over 15 amino acids. CDR3 sequence reads: CASSSRQGAVYEQYF.

The chain recombines TRBV30 with TRBJ2-3; the TCRdb D gene call, TRBD1, has no DNA to confirm it. The CDR3 has 15 amino acids. Germline-derived CDR1 and CDR2 are GTSNPN and SVGIG (reference sequence). CDR3 in amino acids: CAWSAGVGSTDTQYF.

Here the CDR3 reads CASSRPLAANTGELFF. The V and J genes are TRBV7-2 and TRBJ2-2; the D gene TCRdb calls, TRBD2, cannot be checked with no DNA. The CDR3 length is 16 residues. In germline, CDR1 is SGHTA, CDR2 FQGNSA.

This CDR3 is CASRQSGVETQYF. V gene TRBV11-2 combines with J gene TRBJ2-5; TCRdb outputs TRBD2, but without DNA this stays unchecked. Germline loops: CDR1 SGHAT, CDR2 FQNNGV. The CDR3 extends over 13 amino acids.

The chain carries TRBV20-1 and TRBJ2-4; with no DNA, the TCRdb D assignment of TRBD1 cannot be verified. Germline V gene data show CDR1 as DFQATT and CDR2 as SNEGSKA (reference sequence). This CDR3 contains 13 residues. CDR3 loop: CSAVPIAKNIQYF.

The chain carries TRBV11-2 and TRBJ2-1; TCRdb's D gene call, TRBD2, goes unchecked for lack of DNA. This CDR3 has 15 residues. Per the germline V gene, CDR1 is SGHAT and CDR2 is FQNNGV. The CDR3 loop reads CASSLDRGSTGEQFF. Drawing the rest from reference TRBV11-2 and TRBJ2-1, the complete variable domain is EAGVAQSPRYKIIEKRQSVAFWCNPISGHATLYWYQQILGQGPKLLIQFQNNGVVDDSQLPKDRFSAERLKGVDSTLKIQPAKLEDSAVYLCASSLDRGSTGEQFFGPGTRLTVL.

The rearrangement uses TRBV12-3 or TRBV12-4 and TRBJ2-5. The CDR3 contains 13 residues. The CDR3 protein is CASSSLSQETQYF.

This chain uses TRBV5-6 with TRBJ2-7. CDR1 is SGHDT, CDR2 YYEEEE, per germline. The CDR3 consists of 15 residues. CDR3 loop: CASSTQYVGGYEQYF.

The chain has TRBV5-4 and TRBJ2-2; lacking DNA, the TRBD2 call made by TCRdb goes unchecked. Germline V gene sequence: CDR1 SGHNT, CDR2 YYREEE (reference sequence). The length of the CDR3 is 16 residues. Here the CDR3 reads CASSPSSGENTGELFF. The variable domain in full, with the rest retrieved from reference TRBV5-4 and TRBJ2-2, is ETGVTQSPTHLIKTRGQQVTLRCSSQSGHNTVSWYQQALGQGPQFIFQYYREEENGRGNFPPRFSGLQFPNYSSELNVNALELDDSALYLCASSPSSGENTGELFFGEGSRLTVL.

This rearrangement joins TRBV5-1 to TRBJ2-5; the TCRdb D gene call, TRBD1, has no DNA to confirm it. This CDR3 is 15 amino acids long. From germline, CDR1 is SGHRS and CDR2 YFSETQ. The CDR3 reads CASSDVQGRGETQYF.

V usage is TRBV7-9 and J usage is TRBJ2-5; there is no DNA to check the TCRdb D call of TRBD1. The CDR3 is made up of 17 amino acids. From germline, CDR1 is SEHNR and CDR2 FQNEAQ (reference sequence). The CDR3 reads CASSPLSGQQGKETQYF.

This sequence joins TRBV5-6 and TRBJ2-1; the TCRdb call, TRBD1, lacks DNA for checking. Germline-derived CDR1 and CDR2 are SGHDT and YYEEEE. This CDR3 comprises 15 residues. The CDR3 sequence is CASSFPGGMDNEQFF. The full variable domain, rest sourced from reference TRBV5-6 and TRBJ2-1, is DAGVTQSPTHLIKTRGQQVTLRCSPKSGHDTVSWYQQALGQGPQFIFQYYEEEERQRGNFPDRFSGHQFPNYSSELNVNALLLGDSALYLCASSFPGGMDNEQFFGPGTRLTVL.

The chain is built from TRBV29-1 and TRBJ2-1; TCRdb's D call, TRBD2, is unchecked because there is no DNA. CDR3 length equals 16 residues. Germline lookup yields CDR1 SQVTM and CDR2 ANQGSEA. This CDR3 is CSVAGLAGKIYNEQFF.

The rearrangement links TRBV28 to TRBJ1-2; the D call from TCRdb, TRBD1, cannot be confirmed without DNA. The CDR3 has 11 amino acids. Germline V gene lookup returns CDR1 MDHEN and CDR2 SYDVKM. The CDR3 is CATAPSGGYTF.

The V gene is TRBV5-4, the J gene TRBJ2-3; TCRdb picks TRBD2, but there is no DNA to check that call. CDR1 is SGHNT, CDR2 YYREEE, per germline (reference sequence). CDR3 size: 15 residues. CDR3 sequence: CASKSDPFSTDTQYF.

The chain carries TRBV9 and TRBJ2-1; TCRdb returns TRBD2, unconfirmable since there is no DNA. There are 15 residues in the CDR3. Germline V CDR1 and CDR2: SGDLS, YYNGEE. The CDR3 is CASSVDRYPYNEQFF.

This CDR3 is CASSPGFARSSYNEQFF. The chain carries TRBV12-3 or TRBV12-4 and TRBJ2-1; no DNA is available, so the TRBD1 call from TCRdb remains unchecked. The CDR3 is made up of 17 amino acids.

The rearrangement links TRBV12-3 or TRBV12-4 to TRBJ2-7; checking the TCRdb D call of TRBD1 is not possible without DNA. This CDR3 region has 14 residues. CDR3 amino acids: CASSLDPGAYEQYF.

CDR3 sequence reads: CASSPDVSSSPLHF. The chain carries TRBV7-9 and TRBJ1-6. CDR1 and CDR2 (germline): SEHNR, FQNEAQ (reference sequence). The CDR3 is made up of 14 amino acids.

The chain combines TRBV24-1 with TRBJ2-7; TCRdb lists TRBD1, though no DNA is available to test this call. Germline CDR1 reads KGHDR; CDR2 reads SFDVKD. The CDR3 has 15 amino acids. This CDR3 reads CATSDPGTGSYEQYF.

The chain uses TRBV23-1 and TRBJ2-5; TCRdb lists TRBD1, though no DNA is available to test this call. TRBV23-1 is reported as an ORF; its role is uncertain. The CDR3 spans 15 residues. CDR3 loop: CASSPPREPEETQYF.

J is TRBJ2-3 and V is TRBV5-4. Germline CDR1 is SGHNT and CDR2 is YYREEE (reference sequence). The CDR3 totals 13 residues. CDR3 amino acids: CASERLDTDTQYF. Using reference TRBV5-4 and TRBJ2-3 for the parts outside the CDR3, the full variable domain is ETGVTQSPTHLIKTRGQQVTLRCSSQSGHNTVSWYQQALGQGPQFIFQYYREEENGRGNFPPRFSGLQFPNYSSELNVNALELDDSALYLCASERLDTDTQYFGPGTRLTVL.

The chain couples TRBV7-6 to TRBJ2-3; there is no DNA to check the TCRdb D call of TRBD1. The CDR3 sequence is 15 residues long. The V gene's germline CDR1 is SGHVS and CDR2 FNYEAQ. CDR3: CASSLASGSTDTQYF.

The gene calls are TRBV12-3 or TRBV12-4 and TRBJ2-6; TCRdb calls TRBD1, which cannot be checked without DNA. CDR3 length: 15 amino acids. The CDR3 spells CASNDRGSGANVLTF.

The chain combines TRBV20-1 with TRBJ1-2; with no DNA, the TCRdb D assignment of TRBD1 cannot be verified. Germline CDR1 reads DFQATT; CDR2 reads SNEGSKA (reference sequence). The CDR3 has 17 residues. The CDR3 sequence is CSARPTGGYLINYGYTF.

The V and J genes are TRBV6-1 and TRBJ1-4. Germline CDR1 is MNHNS and CDR2 is SASEGT. The CDR3 length is 14 residues. The CDR3 sequence: CASSPVRVGEKLFF.

V usage is TRBV4-1 and J usage is TRBJ1-5. CDR1 is MGHRA and CDR2 is YSYEKL in the germline V gene. This CDR3 spans 15 amino acids. The CDR3 protein is CASSQDGPGNQPQHF.